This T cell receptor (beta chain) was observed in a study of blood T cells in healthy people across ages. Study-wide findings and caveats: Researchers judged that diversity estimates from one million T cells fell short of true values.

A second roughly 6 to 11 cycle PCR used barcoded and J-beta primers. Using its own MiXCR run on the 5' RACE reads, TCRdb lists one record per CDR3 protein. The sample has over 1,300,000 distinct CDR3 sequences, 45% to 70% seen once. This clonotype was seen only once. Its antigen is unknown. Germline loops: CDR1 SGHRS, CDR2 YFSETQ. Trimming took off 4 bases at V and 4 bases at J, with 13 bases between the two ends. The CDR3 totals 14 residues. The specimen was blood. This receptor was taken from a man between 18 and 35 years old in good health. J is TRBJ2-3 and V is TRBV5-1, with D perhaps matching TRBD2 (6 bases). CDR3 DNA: TGCGCCAGCAGCCACGGACTAACTGCAGATACGCAGTATTTT. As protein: CASSHGLTADTQYF.